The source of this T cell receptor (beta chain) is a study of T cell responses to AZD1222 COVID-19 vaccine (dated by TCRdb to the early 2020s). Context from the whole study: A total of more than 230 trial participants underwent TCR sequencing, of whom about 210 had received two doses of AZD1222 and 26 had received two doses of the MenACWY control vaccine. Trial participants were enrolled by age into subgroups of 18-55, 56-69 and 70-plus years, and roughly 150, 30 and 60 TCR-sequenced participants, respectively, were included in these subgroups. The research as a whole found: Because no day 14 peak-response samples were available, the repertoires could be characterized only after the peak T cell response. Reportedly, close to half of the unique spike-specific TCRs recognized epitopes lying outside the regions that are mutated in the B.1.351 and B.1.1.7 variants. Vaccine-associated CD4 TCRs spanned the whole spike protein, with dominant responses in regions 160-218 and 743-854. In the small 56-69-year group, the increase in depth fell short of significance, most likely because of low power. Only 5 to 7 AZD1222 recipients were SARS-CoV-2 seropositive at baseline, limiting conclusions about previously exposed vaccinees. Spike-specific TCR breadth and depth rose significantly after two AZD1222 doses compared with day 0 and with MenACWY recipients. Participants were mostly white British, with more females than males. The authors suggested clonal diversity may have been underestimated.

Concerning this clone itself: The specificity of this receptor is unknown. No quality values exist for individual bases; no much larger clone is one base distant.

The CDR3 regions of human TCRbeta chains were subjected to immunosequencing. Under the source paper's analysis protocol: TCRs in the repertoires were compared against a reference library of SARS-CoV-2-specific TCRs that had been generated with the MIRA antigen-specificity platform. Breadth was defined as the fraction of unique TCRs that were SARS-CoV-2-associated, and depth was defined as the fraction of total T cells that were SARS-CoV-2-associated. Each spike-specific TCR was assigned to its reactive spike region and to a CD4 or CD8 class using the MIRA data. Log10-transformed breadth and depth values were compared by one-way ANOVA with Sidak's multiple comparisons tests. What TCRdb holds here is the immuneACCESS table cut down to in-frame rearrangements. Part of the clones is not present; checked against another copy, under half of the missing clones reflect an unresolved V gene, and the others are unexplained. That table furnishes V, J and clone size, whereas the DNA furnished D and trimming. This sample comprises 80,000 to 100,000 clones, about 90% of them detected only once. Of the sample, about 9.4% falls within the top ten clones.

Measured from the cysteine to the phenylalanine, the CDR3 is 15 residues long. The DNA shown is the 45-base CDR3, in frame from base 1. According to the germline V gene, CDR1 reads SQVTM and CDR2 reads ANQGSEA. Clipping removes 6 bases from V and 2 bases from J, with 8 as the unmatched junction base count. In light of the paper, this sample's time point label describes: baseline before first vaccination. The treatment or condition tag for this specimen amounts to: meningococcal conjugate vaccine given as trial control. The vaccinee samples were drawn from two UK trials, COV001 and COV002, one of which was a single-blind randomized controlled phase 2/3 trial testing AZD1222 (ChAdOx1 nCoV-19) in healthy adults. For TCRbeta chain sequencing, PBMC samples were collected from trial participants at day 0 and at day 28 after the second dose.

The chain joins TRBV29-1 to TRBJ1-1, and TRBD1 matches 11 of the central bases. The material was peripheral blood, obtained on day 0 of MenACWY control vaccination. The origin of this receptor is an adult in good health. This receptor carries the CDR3 CSVSGQGVFNTEAFF. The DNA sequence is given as TGCAGCGTCTCGGGACAGGGGGTGTTTAACACTGAAGCTTTCTTT. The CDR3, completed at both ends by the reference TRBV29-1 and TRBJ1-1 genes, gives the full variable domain SAVISQKPSRDICQRGTSLTIQCQVDSQVTMMFWYRQQPGQSLTLIATANQGSEATYESGFVIDKFPISRPNLTFSTLTVSNMSPEDSSIYLCSVSGQGVFNTEAFFGQGTRLTVV.